These T cell receptor beta chains were read from a single sample in a study of sequential checkpoint blockade in melanoma. Libraries were prepared by immunoSEQ multiplex PCR; TCRdb keeps only in-frame clonotypes and omits some of them. The sample lists 8,900 or so clones; roughly 90% were seen once. The sample was CD8+ T cells sorted from blood (inferred from file names), taken from a patient given nivolumab and ipilimumab in sequence. The receptor set was obtained from a human donor with melanoma. Each CDR3 is given with its conserved first and last residue. The order of the fields is CDR3 protein, CDR3 DNA, clone size, J gene, D gene, V gene. The D gene is left open where the match is weak. For some rows the clone size is stated as once, few or many, or as a class when expanded; others skip it.

cdr3_aa: CASSNPLDSIPGLAWDEQYF; cdr3_nt: TGTGCCAGCAGCAACCCCCTCGACAGCATACCGGGACTAGCGTGGGACGAGCAGTACTTC; clone_size: .; j_call: TRBJ2-7; d_call: TRBD2; v_call: TRBV2
cdr3_aa: CASSPGTVYEQYF; cdr3_nt: TGTGCCAGCTCACCCGGGACAGTCTACGAGCAGTACTTC; clone_size: .; j_call: TRBJ2-7; d_call: TRBD1; v_call: TRBV18
cdr3_aa: CASSLSGETEAFF; cdr3_nt: TGTGCCAGCAGCTTGTCGGGGGAGACTGAAGCTTTCTTT; clone_size: .; j_call: TRBJ1-1; d_call: .; v_call: TRBV13
cdr3_aa: CASRDSLNTEAFF; cdr3_nt: TGTGCCAGCAGGGACAGTCTTAACACTGAAGCTTTCTTT; clone_size: .; j_call: TRBJ1-1; d_call: .; v_call: TRBV27
cdr3_aa: CASSILLGLAGYEQYF; cdr3_nt: TGTGCCAGCAGTATACTACTAGGACTAGCGGGATACGAGCAGTACTTC; clone_size: .; j_call: TRBJ2-7; d_call: TRBD2; v_call: TRBV2
cdr3_aa: CASSITLAGAPYEQYF; cdr3_nt: TGTGCCAGTAGTATAACCTTAGCGGGAGCACCCTACGAGCAGTACTTC; clone_size: .; j_call: TRBJ2-7; d_call: TRBD2; v_call: TRBV19
cdr3_aa: CASSYSVSSQDTIYF; cdr3_nt: TGTGCCAGCAGTTACTCAGTGAGTTCCCAGGACACCATATATTTT; clone_size: .; j_call: TRBJ1-3; d_call: .; v_call: TRBV6-5
cdr3_aa: CVFDGDNPLSPYGYTF; cdr3_nt: TGTGTCTTCGACGGGGACAATCCCTTGAGCCCCTATGGCTACACCTTC; clone_size: once; j_call: TRBJ1-2; d_call: .; v_call: TRBV2
cdr3_aa: CASSSPGTGKKLFF; cdr3_nt: TGTGCCAGCAGCTCTCCCGGGACAGGGAAAAAACTGTTTTTT; clone_size: .; j_call: TRBJ1-4; d_call: TRBD1; v_call: TRBV11-2
cdr3_aa: CASSPGLVLNTEAFF; cdr3_nt: TGTGCCAGCAGCCCGGGATTGGTACTGAACACTGAAGCTTTCTTT; clone_size: .; j_call: TRBJ1-1; d_call: .; v_call: TRBV7-6
cdr3_aa: CASSFRGTASYEQYF; cdr3_nt: TGTGCCAGCAGTTTTCGAGGGACTGCGTCCTACGAGCAGTACTTC; clone_size: .; j_call: TRBJ2-7; d_call: .; v_call: TRBV28
cdr3_aa: CASSLGRASGNTIYF; cdr3_nt: TGTGCCAGCAGTTTAGGCAGGGCCTCCGGAAACACCATATATTTT; clone_size: .; j_call: TRBJ1-3; d_call: .; v_call: TRBV28
cdr3_aa: CASSFAGGVGTEAFF; cdr3_nt: TGTGCCAGCAGTTTCGCAGGGGGCGTGGGAACTGAAGCTTTCTTT; clone_size: .; j_call: TRBJ1-1; d_call: TRBD1; v_call: TRBV27
cdr3_aa: CASSLYPPWGENTEAFF; cdr3_nt: TGTGCCAGCAGCTTATACCCCCCATGGGGGGAGAACACTGAAGCTTTCTTT; clone_size: .; j_call: TRBJ1-1; d_call: .; v_call: TRBV11-2
cdr3_aa: CASSLAETGAYYGYTF; cdr3_nt: TGTGCCAGCAGCTTAGCCGAGACAGGGGCCTACTATGGCTACACCTTC; clone_size: .; j_call: TRBJ1-2; d_call: TRBD1; v_call: TRBV11-3
cdr3_aa: CASSGRLAASYEQYF; cdr3_nt: TGTGCCAGCAGCGGGAGACTAGCGGCCTCCTACGAGCAGTACTTC; clone_size: .; j_call: TRBJ2-7; d_call: TRBD2; v_call: TRBV13
cdr3_aa: CASSQGLTNYEQYF; cdr3_nt: TGTGCCAGCAGCCAGGGTTTGACCAACTACGAGCAGTACTTC; clone_size: .; j_call: TRBJ2-7; d_call: .; v_call: TRBV28
cdr3_aa: CASSITRGSAEAFF; cdr3_nt: TGTGCCAGTAGTATTACTAGGGGGAGCGCTGAAGCTTTCTTT; clone_size: .; j_call: TRBJ1-1; d_call: .; v_call: TRBV19
cdr3_aa: CASSLAATHTEAFF; cdr3_nt: TGTGCCAGCAGCTTAGCGGCCACACACACTGAAGCTTTCTTT; clone_size: .; j_call: TRBJ1-1; d_call: .; v_call: TRBV7-9
cdr3_aa: CASSVAIFEYGEYNEKLFF; cdr3_nt: TGTGCCAGCAGCGTAGCTATATTCGAATACGGGGAATATAATGAAAAACTGTTTTTT; clone_size: .; j_call: TRBJ1-4; d_call: .; v_call: TRBV9
cdr3_aa: CASSMLQGHYGYTF; cdr3_nt: TGTGCCAGCAGTATGCTACAGGGGCACTATGGCTACACCTTC; clone_size: once; j_call: TRBJ1-2; d_call: TRBD1; v_call: TRBV27
cdr3_aa: CASSLLVGGPGYTF; cdr3_nt: TGTGCCAGCAGTTTACTGGTCGGGGGGCCTGGCTACACCTTC; clone_size: once; j_call: TRBJ1-2; d_call: .; v_call: TRBV27
cdr3_aa: CASSVGYDAGYEQYF; cdr3_nt: TGTGCCAGCAGCGTAGGGTACGACGCGGGCTACGAGCAGTACTTC; clone_size: .; j_call: TRBJ2-7; d_call: .; v_call: TRBV9
cdr3_aa: CASSPPSSGYLLEQYF; cdr3_nt: TGTGCCAGCAGTCCCCCGTCTAGCGGGTATCTACTCGAGCAGTACTTC; clone_size: once; j_call: TRBJ2-7; d_call: TRBD2; v_call: TRBV28
cdr3_aa: CASSLDRGNTEAFF; cdr3_nt: TGTGCCAGCAGCCTGGACAGGGGGAACACTGAAGCTTTCTTT; clone_size: .; j_call: TRBJ1-1; d_call: TRBD1; v_call: TRBV27
cdr3_aa: CASSLEVGDTEAFF; cdr3_nt: TGTGCCAGCAGCTTAGAGGTAGGAGACACTGAAGCTTTCTTT; clone_size: .; j_call: TRBJ1-1; d_call: .; v_call: TRBV7-2
cdr3_aa: CATSRPTGGLEQYF; cdr3_nt: TGTGCCACCAGCAGACCTACAGGGGGCCTCGAGCAGTACTTC; clone_size: .; j_call: TRBJ2-7; d_call: TRBD1; v_call: TRBV15
cdr3_aa: CASSVSTMNTEAFF; cdr3_nt: TGTGCCAGCAGTGTGAGTACTATGAACACTGAAGCTTTCTTT; clone_size: .; j_call: TRBJ1-1; d_call: .; v_call: TRBV2
cdr3_aa: CASSSGTSIVNEQFF; cdr3_nt: TGTGCCAGCAGCTCCGGGACTAGTATTGTCAATGAGCAGTTCTTC; clone_size: .; j_call: TRBJ2-1; d_call: TRBD2; v_call: TRBV7-9
cdr3_aa: CASSTPGSLFYGQPQHF; cdr3_nt: TGTGCCAGCAGCACGCCAGGATCCTTATTTTACGGCCAGCCCCAGCATTTT; clone_size: .; j_call: TRBJ1-5; d_call: .; v_call: TRBV21-1
cdr3_aa: CASSPYRQQGPGYTF; cdr3_nt: TGTGCCAGCAGCCCCTACCGGCAACAGGGACCGGGCTACACCTTC; clone_size: .; j_call: TRBJ1-2; d_call: .; v_call: TRBV14
cdr3_aa: CASSHGLSLFYEQYF; cdr3_nt: TGCGCCAGCAGCCATGGACTCTCCTTATTTTACGAGCAGTACTTC; clone_size: .; j_call: TRBJ2-7; d_call: .; v_call: TRBV4-1
cdr3_aa: CASSWTSGSYEQYF; cdr3_nt: TGTGCCAGCAGTTGGACTAGCGGGAGCTACGAGCAGTACTTC; clone_size: .; j_call: TRBJ2-7; d_call: TRBD2; v_call: TRBV27
cdr3_aa: CASSLGRDSTYGYTF; cdr3_nt: TGCGCCAGCAGCTTGGGCCGGGACAGCACTTATGGCTACACCTTC; clone_size: .; j_call: TRBJ1-2; d_call: TRBD1; v_call: TRBV5-1
cdr3_aa: CASNTRGGSGYEQYF; cdr3_nt: TGCGCCAGCAACACGAGGGGGGGGTCGGGGTACGAGCAGTACTTC; clone_size: .; j_call: TRBJ2-7; d_call: .; v_call: TRBV5-1
cdr3_aa: CASSLDPIPGTEAFF; cdr3_nt: TGTGCCAGCAGCTTAGATCCCATCCCAGGCACTGAAGCTTTCTTT; clone_size: .; j_call: TRBJ1-1; d_call: .; v_call: TRBV11-3
cdr3_aa: CASSPSGSSPWEQYF; cdr3_nt: TGTGCCAGCAGCCCTAGCGGGAGCAGTCCGTGGGAGCAGTACTTC; clone_size: .; j_call: TRBJ2-7; d_call: TRBD2; v_call: TRBV7-3